This TCR beta chain comes out of a study of identifying expanded T cells in peripheral blood. Comments on this clone: Its specificity is not known.

Repertoires were generated with immunoSEQ multiplex PCR, while TCRdb's copy carries only in-frame clones and drops some. Seen here are approximately 81,000 clones, 80% to 85% observed once, and the top ten hold about 18%. Study-level points and caveats: Technical replicates showed about 1.1 changed clones; approximately 2 weeks about 16.4; four weeks 19. Variance in clone template counts between approximately 2-week samples significantly increased with total template count across all healthy donors.

Healthy donors had no documented immune events, such as infections, while sampled. The specimen sequenced was blood. The sequence came from a person aged 18-70 years in good health.

This CDR3 reads CASSLSQGGWQFF. In DNA, the CDR3 is TGTGCCAGCAGTTTATCACAAGGGGGCTGGCAGTTCTTC. V gene TRBV27 combines with J gene TRBJ2-1, with 7 bases identical to TRBD1. The trim removed 0 bases at V and 12 bases at J, leaving 5 bases unmatched. The V gene's germline CDR1 is MNHEY and CDR2 SMNVEV (reference sequence). The CDR3 consists of 13 residues.